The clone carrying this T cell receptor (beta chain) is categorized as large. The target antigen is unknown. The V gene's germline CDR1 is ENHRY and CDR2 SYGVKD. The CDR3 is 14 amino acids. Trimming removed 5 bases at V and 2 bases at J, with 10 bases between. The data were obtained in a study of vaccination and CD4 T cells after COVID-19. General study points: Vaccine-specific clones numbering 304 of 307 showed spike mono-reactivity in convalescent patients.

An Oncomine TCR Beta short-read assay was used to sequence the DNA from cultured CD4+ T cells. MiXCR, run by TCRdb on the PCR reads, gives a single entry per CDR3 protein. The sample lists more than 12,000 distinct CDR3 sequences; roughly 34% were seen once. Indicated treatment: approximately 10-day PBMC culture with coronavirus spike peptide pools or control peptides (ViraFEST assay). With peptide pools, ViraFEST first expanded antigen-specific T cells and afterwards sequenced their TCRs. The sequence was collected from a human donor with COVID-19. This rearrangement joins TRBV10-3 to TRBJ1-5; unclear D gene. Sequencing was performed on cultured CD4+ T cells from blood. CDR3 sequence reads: CAISRRRGNQPQHF. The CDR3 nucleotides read TGTGCCATCAGTCGGAGACGGGGCAATCAGCCCCAGCATTTT.